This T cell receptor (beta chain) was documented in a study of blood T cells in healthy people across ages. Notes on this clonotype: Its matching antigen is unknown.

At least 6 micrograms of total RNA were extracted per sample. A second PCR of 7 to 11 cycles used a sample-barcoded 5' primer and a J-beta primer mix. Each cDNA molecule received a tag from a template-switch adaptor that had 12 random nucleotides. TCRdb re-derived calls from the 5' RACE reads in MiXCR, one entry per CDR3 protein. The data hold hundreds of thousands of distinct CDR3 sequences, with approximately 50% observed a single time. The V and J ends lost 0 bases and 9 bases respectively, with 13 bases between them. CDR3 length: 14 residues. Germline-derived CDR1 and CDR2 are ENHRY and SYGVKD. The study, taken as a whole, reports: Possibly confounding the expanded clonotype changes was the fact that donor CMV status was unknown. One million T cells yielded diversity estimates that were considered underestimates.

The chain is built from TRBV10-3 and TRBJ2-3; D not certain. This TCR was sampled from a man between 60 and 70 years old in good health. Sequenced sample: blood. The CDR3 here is CAISESTGSPTQYF. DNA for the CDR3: TGTGCCATCAGTGAGTCGACGGGCTCCCCGACGCAGTATTTT.